This paragraph reports one T cell receptor beta chain. Its antigen is undetermined. TCRdb reanalysed the 5' RACE reads using MiXCR and keeps one entry per CDR3 protein. This sample carries about 340,000 distinct CDR3 sequences, more than 8.5% of them seen once, and the ten largest clones take under 20%. V lost 5 bases to trimming and J lost 4 bases, with 17 bases between them. CDR1 is DFQATT and CDR2 is SNEGSKA in the germline V gene (reference sequence). The CDR3 is 14 residues long. This sample stems from a study of T cells after yellow fever vaccination. Looking at the study overall: Low-cell-number fractions were prepared with SMART-Seq v4 Ultra Low Input.

The study's findings and limits: The study found a weaker secondary response that peaked faster, day 5 versus 15. Abundant contaminating clonotypes from the bulk population could appear in FACS-sorted repertoires. Most clones from primary vaccination were detected again post-booster (about 95% CD4, 88% CD8).

Specimen: PBMCs, collected on the day of the first yellow fever vaccination. This chain connects TRBV20-1 to TRBJ2-5; D is possibly TRBD1 (6 bases). This clonotype was obtained from a man younger than 35 who received the YFV17D yellow fever vaccine. DNA for the CDR3: TGCAGTGCTCTACACTTTACAGGGCTAGAGACCCAGTACTTC. Protein product: CSALHFTGLETQYF.